This TCR beta chain stems from a study of T cell repertoires in cytomegalovirus infection. Trimming took 5 bases from V and 5 from J; bases not matched to a gene: 12. The CDR3 extends over 16 amino acids. Germline assignment: CDR1 SEHNR and CDR2 FQNEAQ (reference sequence). Comment on this clonotype: Its antigen is still unknown.

From the reads, TCRdb called clonotypes with MiXCR, one entry per CDR3 protein. The repertoire holds around 70,000 distinct CDR3 sequences, with around 28% as singletons. This specimen was CD8+ T cells from cultured PBMCs, taken from culture after CMV antigen stimulation. The clonotype originates from a human donor in good health (CMV status not recorded). Some clones in this sample may be carry-over from other donors' samples. The rearrangement joins TRBV7-9 to TRBJ1-5; TRBD1 aligns across 7 bases. CDR3 amino acids: CASSPGGAGADQPQHF. The CDR3 DNA reads TGTGCCAGCAGCCCAGGGGGGGCGGGGGCTGATCAGCCCCAGCATTTT. The full variable domain, rest sourced from reference TRBV7-9 and TRBJ1-5, is DTGVSQNPRHKITKRGQNVTFRCDPISEHNRLYWYRQTLGQGPEFLTYFQNEAQLEKSRLLSDRFSAERPKGSFSTLEIQRTEQGDSAMYLCASSPGGAGADQPQHFGDGTRLSIL.